The rows below give T cell receptor beta chains drawn from one sample of a study of cytomegalovirus exposure and HLA in healthy donors. The assay was immunoSEQ multiplex PCR, and TCRdb's table has in-frame clones only and misses some. The sample has some 180,000 clones, roughly 78% seen once. Input material: PBMCs. The receptors here all came from a woman aged 25 to 39 in good health and CMV-seropositive. Each CDR3 is given with its conserved first and last residue. The order of the fields is J gene, clone size, V gene, D gene, CDR3 DNA, CDR3 protein. D genes are given only for firm matches. Some rows mark clone size as missing; the rest say once, few, many or name a class of expanded clone.

TRBJ2-7	-	TRBV11-2	TRBD1	TGTGCCAGCAGAGCTTCCGGGACAGTCGAGCAGTACTTC	CASRASGTVEQYF
TRBJ1-5	once	TRBV4-2	TRBD1	TGTGCCAGCAGCCAAATGGGACAGGGCCTCAGTCAGCCCCAGCATTTT	CASSQMGQGLSQPQHF
TRBJ1-2	-	TRBV7-9	TRBD1	TGTGCCAGCAGCCGATGGGACAGGGACTATGGCTACACCTTC	CASSRWDRDYGYTF
TRBJ2-7	-	TRBV5-6	TRBD1	TGTGCCAGCAGCTTGGGGGGGCCGGGACAGGGTACCTACGAGCAGTACTTC	CASSLGGPGQGTYEQYF
TRBJ1-4	-	TRBV7-9	-	TGTGCCAGCAGCGGGGACATTTCCAGAGCAACTAATGAAAAACTGTTTTTT	CASSGDISRATNEKLFF
TRBJ2-7	-	TRBV5-1	TRBD1	TGCGCCAGCTCAACGGGCCGGGACAGGATATCCTACGAGCAGTACTTC	CASSTGRDRISYEQYF
TRBJ1-1	-	TRBV19	TRBD1	TGTGCCAGTAGTAACCAGGGGGTGGGGGCTTTCTTT	CASSNQGVGAFF
TRBJ1-3	-	TRBV2	-	TGTGCCAGCAGGACCCAGGGCCTCTCTGGAAACACCATATATTTT	CASRTQGLSGNTIYF
TRBJ2-3	few	TRBV4-2	-	TGTGCCAGCAGCCAAGTTGTTGAGGAGGATACGCAGTATTTT	CASSQVVEEDTQYF
TRBJ2-3	-	TRBV6-5	-	TGTGCCAGCAGACAACCCCGCCGCACAGATACGCAGTATTTT	CASRQPRRTDTQYF
TRBJ1-4	-	TRBV6-5	-	TGTGCCAGCAGTTACTCGGCAGGGAATGAAAAACTGTTTTTT	CASSYSAGNEKLFF
TRBJ1-6	-	TRBV7-8	-	TGTGCCAGCAGCCTCCCCACTGGTCGGACAGAAAATTCACCCCTCCACTTT	CASSLPTGRTENSPLHF
TRBJ2-2	-	TRBV10-3	-	TGTGCCATCAGTGATCTACAGGGAGACACCGGGGAGCTGTTTTTT	CAISDLQGDTGELFF
TRBJ2-1	-	TRBV11-2	TRBD1	TGTGCCAGCAGCTGGGGCGTACAGGGGGTTGAGCAGTTCTTC	CASSWGVQGVEQFF
TRBJ2-7	-	TRBV4-3	TRBD1	TGCGCCAGCAGCCAAAACATAGGGGACAGTCTCGAGCAGTACTTC	CASSQNIGDSLEQYF
TRBJ1-1	-	TRBV11-3	TRBD1	TGTGCCAGCAGCCGCCAGACAGGGGGTCTTTTCTTT	CASSRQTGGLFF
TRBJ1-1	-	TRBV9	-	TGTGCCAGCAGCGTAGCCTTGAACACTGAAGCTTTCTTT	CASSVALNTEAFF
TRBJ2-2	-	TRBV4-2	TRBD2	TGTGCCAGCAGCCAAGAGGGACTAGCGGGAGGGCAGTACACCGGGGAGCTGTTTTTT	CASSQEGLAGGQYTGELFF
TRBJ2-6	once	TRBV4-1	-	TGCGCCAGCAGACAGCAGTACTCTGGGGCCAACGTCCTGACTTTC	CASRQQYSGANVLTF
TRBJ2-5	-	TRBV15	-	TGTGCCACCAGCAAATCGGACAGTCGGGAGACCCAGTACTTC	CATSKSDSRETQYF
TRBJ2-2	few	TRBV5-4	TRBD2	TGTGCCAGCAGCTCCGGGGGACTAGCAGGCGGGGAGCTGTTTTTT	CASSSGGLAGGELFF
TRBJ1-6	-	TRBV5-4	TRBD1	TGTGCCAGCAACACGCAGGGGGCGAATTCACCCCTCCACTTT	CASNTQGANSPLHF
TRBJ2-3	-	TRBV7-8	-	TGTGCCAGCAGCTTAGAACGCTTCCGGGGCAGGGACTCAGATACGCAGTATTTT	CASSLERFRGRDSDTQYF
TRBJ2-5	-	TRBV4-1	-	TGCGCCAGCAGCCTCCAGGGGCCATACTTTGCCCAGTACTTC	CASSLQGPYFAQYF
TRBJ2-7	-	TRBV11-3	-	TGTGCCAGCAGCTTAGAAGCGCCGGGTCTCGAGCAGTACTTC	CASSLEAPGLEQYF
TRBJ1-2	-	TRBV7-9	-	TGTGCCAGCAGCTTAGGACAGGACGCGTTCTATGGCTACACCTTC	CASSLGQDAFYGYTF
TRBJ2-7	-	TRBV19	-	TGTGCCAGTAGTATACAGGGCTCCCCTTCCTACGAGCAGTACTTC	CASSIQGSPSYEQYF
TRBJ1-2	-	TRBV10-3	TRBD1	TGTGCCATCAGCTATTCGGGACAGTATGGCTACACCTTC	CAISYSGQYGYTF
TRBJ1-2	-	TRBV11-2	TRBD1	TGTGCCAGCAGCCCATCAGGGGGTGGGCCTTATGGCTACACCTTC	CASSPSGGGPYGYTF
TRBJ1-2	-	TRBV2	-	TGTGCCACTACGACAGACGGAGTAGGGGGCTACACCTTC	CATTTDGVGGYTF
TRBJ2-1	-	TRBV11-3	-	TGTGCCAGCAGCTCTCGCGGGAAGTACAATGAGCAGTTCTTC	CASSSRGKYNEQFF
TRBJ2-7	-	TRBV27	-	TGTGCCAGCAGCGGCGCGCTAGAATACGAGCAGTACTTC	CASSGALEYEQYF
TRBJ2-2	-	TRBV6-1	-	TGTGCCAGCAGCAGGTCTGCCGGGGAGCTGTTTTTT	CASSRSAGELFF
TRBJ2-3	-	TRBV19	-	TGTGCCAGTAGTCCCCGTATTGGGCACAGCACAGATACGCAGTATTTT	CASSPRIGHSTDTQYF
TRBJ2-1	once	TRBV7-8	TRBD2	TGTGCCAGCAGCCCCCGGGAGGGTAGTCGGAATGAGCAGTTCTTC	CASSPREGSRNEQFF
TRBJ2-6	-	TRBV29-1	-	TGCAGCGTTGAAATGGAAGACAGATCAAGCTCTGGGGCCAACGTCCTGACTTTC	CSVEMEDRSSSGANVLTF
TRBJ2-2	once	TRBV5-1	-	TGCGCCAGCAGCTTTGGTACGAGCACCGGGGAGCTGTTTTTT	CASSFGTSTGELFF
TRBJ2-3	once	TRBV2	TRBD1	TGTGCCAGCAGTCGGGACAGGACCTCAGCAGATACGCAGTATTTT	CASSRDRTSADTQYF
TRBJ1-3	-	TRBV5-1	TRBD1	TGCGCCAGCAGCTTGACAGGGGGCTTTGGAAACACCATATATTTT	CASSLTGGFGNTIYF
TRBJ1-2	once	TRBV5-6	-	TGTGCCAGCACCACAAGGGGGAGGGATCAGCATCAAGGCTACACCTTC	CASTTRGRDQHQGYTF
TRBJ1-2	few	TRBV4-1	TRBD1	TGCGCCAGCAGCCAAGATGGACAGGGCCACTATGGCTACACCTTC	CASSQDGQGHYGYTF
TRBJ2-2	-	TRBV10-3	TRBD2	TGTGCCACCCTAGCGGGAGGGCGTACCGGGGAGCTGTTTTTT	CATLAGGRTGELFF
TRBJ1-5	-	TRBV18	TRBD1	TGTGCCAGCTCAGCGGGACAGGAAGACGCTTATAGCAATCAGCCCCAGCATTTT	CASSAGQEDAYSNQPQHF
TRBJ2-3	-	TRBV2	-	TGTGCCAGCAGTGACGGGTCCACAGATACGCAGTATTTT	CASSDGSTDTQYF
TRBJ2-3	-	TRBV5-1	TRBD2	TGCGCCAGCAGGTCCCGGGGGGACGATAGCACAGATACGCAGTATTTT	CASRSRGDDSTDTQYF
TRBJ2-7	-	TRBV10-3	-	TGTGCCATCAACCAGGGCGCGGAGCAGTACTTC	CAINQGAEQYF
TRBJ1-2	-	TRBV11-2	TRBD1	TGTGCCAGCAGCTTGACAGGGGTCGGCTACACCTTC	CASSLTGVGYTF